This T cell receptor beta chain was obtained from a study of shared clonotypes between healthy human individuals. Once extracted for a subset, genomic DNA was divided evenly among several immunoSEQ plates. Assay: immunoSEQ multiplex PCR; the TCRdb copy retains only in-frame clones and omits some. Altogether about 690,000 clones are present, roughly 87% being singletons, with the ten largest covering about a third. The CDR3 totals 13 residues. Germline V gives CDR1 MDHEN, CDR2 SYDVKM. The germline V and J ends were trimmed by 3 bases and 5 bases, with 10 bases remaining between them. The sample comprised memory CD8+ T cells from PBMCs. Subset indicated: CD45RO+ cells pooled with CCR7-negative TemRA cells. This clonotype originated in a man younger than 35 in good health. Some clones in this sample may be carry-over from other donors' samples. The chain uses TRBV28 and TRBJ2-5, with D perhaps TRBD1 (5 bases). CDR3 in DNA: TGTGCCAGCAGTTTTGGGGCTCCGGAGACCCAGTACTTC. It codes for CASSFGAPETQYF.